A single sample is the source of the 15 T cell receptor beta chains below, sequenced in a study of Graves' ophthalmopathy and Graves' hyperthyroidism. RNA transcripts were the template, and TCR beta CDR3 regions were amplified from them. HTBI primers primed a first-round RT-PCR, and a second-round multiplex PCR followed. One entry per CDR3 protein results from TCRdb running MiXCR on the multiplex PCR reads. This repertoire shows about 740,000 distinct CDR3 sequences, 40% found once; its top ten account for approximately 43%. Sequences were obtained from peripheral blood. The receptors were sampled from an adult man with Graves' ophthalmopathy.

V and J are TRBV2 and TRBJ2-5, with 9 bases identical to TRBD2. This CDR3 spans 15 amino acids. Trimming cost V 8 bases and J 4 bases; bases outside gene matches: 11. Germline V CDR1 and CDR2: SNHLY, FYNNEI. This chain's CDR3 is CASVSRASGAETQYF. The CDR3 DNA is TGTGCCAGCGTGTCAAGGGCTAGCGGGGCAGAGACCCAGTACTTC. Drawing the rest from reference TRBV2 and TRBJ2-5, the complete variable domain is EPEVTQTPSHQVTQMGQEVILRCVPISNHLYFYWYRQILGQKVEFLVSFYNNEISEKSEIFDDQFSVERPDGSNFTLKIRSTKLEDSAMYFCASVSRASGAETQYFGPGTRLLVL.

The J gene is TRBJ1-6, the V gene TRBV25-1; 8 positions agree with TRBD1. The germline V gene encodes CDR1 MGHDK and CDR2 SYGVNS. This CDR3 has 12 amino acids. V dropped 9 bases and J dropped 10; count of bases not matched to a gene: 5. The CDR3 DNA sequence: TGTGCCAGTTTCAGGGGGCGATCACCCCTCCACTTT. Translated: CASFRGRSPLHF.

V is TRBV20-1 and J is TRBJ1-5; D might be TRBD1 (5 bases). V was pared by 6 bases and J by 1 base, with 13 bases between. CDR1 is DFQATT and CDR2 is SNEGSKA in the germline V gene (reference sequence). The CDR3 has 14 residues. The CDR3 coding sequence is TGCAGTGCCGGGGGGGGATGGAGCAATCAGCCCCAGCATTTT. It translates to CSAGGGWSNQPQHF.

The chain recombines TRBV25-1 with TRBJ2-5, with TRBD1 identical over 10 bases. V gave up 8 bases and J gave up 5 bases; unmatched junction bases: 17. The CDR3 is made up of 17 amino acids. Germline loops: CDR1 MGHDK, CDR2 SYGVNS. CDR3 sequence reads: CASSRQGTGVRRETQYF. In DNA form, the CDR3 reads TGTGCCAGCTCACGACAGGGGACAGGGGTGAGACGGGAGACCCAGTACTTC.

This clonotype has a count of ten or more. V gene TRBV7-2 combines with J gene TRBJ2-7; TRBD2 might be the D (5 bases). V lost 8 bases, J lost 2 bases, and 16 bases lay in between. There are 14 residues in the CDR3. Germline V gene lookup returns CDR1 SGHTA and CDR2 FQGNSA. Here the CDR3 reads CASSLAGSPYEQYF. DNA for the CDR3: TGTGCCAGCTCGCTTGCGGGCAGTCCCTACGAGCAGTACTTC.

The V and J genes are TRBV19 and TRBJ2-2; unclear D gene. With 3 bases removed from V and 8 bases from J, the gap between germline ends came to 13 bases. This CDR3 has 14 amino acids. Germline V gives CDR1 LNHDA, CDR2 SQIVND (reference sequence). The CDR3 bases are TGTGCCAGTAGTATGGACGTTCGAACGGGGGAGCTGTTTTTT. Translated: CASSMDVRTGELFF.

V and J are TRBV7-2 and TRBJ2-5; D is perhaps TRBD2 (6 bases). The V gene's germline CDR1 is SGHTA and CDR2 FQGNSA. The CDR3 sequence is 14 residues long. V was pared by 1 base and J by 3 bases, with 9 bases between. CDR3 nucleotides: TGTGCCAGCAGCTTAGGTGGGAGGAAAGAGACCCAGTACTTC. Its protein is CASSLGGRKETQYF.

The rearrangement links TRBV10-3 to TRBJ1-1; D is perhaps TRBD1 (5 bases). V lost 10 bases to trimming and J lost 6 bases, with 24 bases between them. This CDR3 contains 15 residues. Per germline, CDR1 ENHRY and CDR2 SYGVKD. Here the CDR3 DNA reads TGTGCCACCGTAGATGGGACGGGGGACCTATCTGAAGCTTTCTTT. Amino acid sequence: CATVDGTGDLSEAFF.

This sequence joins TRBV2 and TRBJ1-5, with TRBD1 matching over 12 bases. With 5 bases clipped from V and 3 bases from J, the junction kept 14 bases outside the gene matches. Looked up from germline, CDR1 is SNHLY and CDR2 is FYNNEI. The CDR3 contains 19 residues. Here the CDR3 DNA reads TGTGCCAGCAGTCTTCCGGGACAGGGGGCGTCACACATCAATCAGCCCCAGCATTTT. This codes for CASSLPGQGASHINQPQHF. Together with reference TRBV2 and TRBJ1-5, the CDR3 gives the full variable domain: EPEVTQTPSHQVTQMGQEVILRCVPISNHLYFYWYRQILGQKVEFLVSFYNNEISEKSEIFDDQFSVERPDGSNFTLKIRSTKLEDSAMYFCASSLPGQGASHINQPQHFGDGTRLSIL.

The chain recombines TRBV25-1 with TRBJ2-2; TRBD2 might be the D (5 bases). The ends were cut back, 5 bases at V and 8 bases at J, with 18 bases in the middle. The CDR3 totals 15 residues. The germline V gene encodes CDR1 MGHDK and CDR2 SYGVNS. The CDR3 sequence is CASSPSRVILGELFF. For the CDR3, the DNA is TGTGCCAGCAGTCCCTCGAGGGTGATCCTGGGGGAGCTGTTTTTT.

There are many counts of this clonotype. This chain connects TRBV7-9 to TRBJ2-7, with a tentative D call TRBD1 (5 bases). CDR1 and CDR2 from the germline V gene are SEHNR and FQNEAQ (reference sequence). Trimming took 3 bases from V and 5 from J, leaving 14 bases between them. This CDR3 region has 14 residues. CDR3 sequence reads: CASSFRQGVHEQYF. The DNA of the CDR3 is TGTGCCAGCAGCTTTCGCCAGGGCGTCCACGAGCAGTACTTC.

The chain recombines TRBV15 with TRBJ1-6; 8 bases align to TRBD1. This CDR3 region has 14 residues. V shed 11 bases and J 7 bases; nucleotides not matched to a gene: 10. Germline V gene data show CDR1 as LNHNV and CDR2 as YYDKDF (reference sequence). This CDR3 reads CAEGSWTGNSPLHF. For the CDR3, the DNA is TGTGCCGAGGGAAGCTGGACAGGGAATTCACCCCTCCACTTT.

This clonotype was detected many times. The chain links TRBV6-5 to TRBJ1-2; D unclear. Germline-derived CDR1 and CDR2 are MNHEY and SVGAGI. V lost 0 bases and J 4 bases, leaving 9 bases between the germline ends. The CDR3 contains 14 residues. CDR3 sequence: CASSYSEGSYGYTF. CDR3 nucleotide sequence: TGTGCCAGCAGTTACTCGGAAGGGTCCTATGGCTACACCTTC.

This clonotype was counted at least ten times. The CDR3 is CASSRQGTNGYTF. In DNA, the CDR3 is TGTGCCAGCAGTCGACAGGGCACTAATGGCTACACCTTC. The V gene is TRBV6-6, the J gene TRBJ1-2; TRBD1 matches 7 bases. Germline V gene sequence: CDR1 MNHNY, CDR2 SVGAGI (reference sequence). This CDR3 region has 13 residues. Trimming cost V 5 bases and J 6 bases; bases outside gene matches: 6.

This clonotype was observed at least ten times. The J gene is TRBJ1-1, the V gene TRBV7-9; no clear D. The CDR3 loop spans 12 amino acids. Trimming left V 5 bases short and J 6 bases short, with 10 bases between. The germline V gene has CDR1 SEHNR and CDR2 FQNEAQ (reference sequence). Here the CDR3 reads CASSPPAAEAFF. CDR3 nucleotides: TGTGCCAGCAGCCCCCCCGCCGCTGAAGCTTTCTTT.